Below, 25 T cell receptor beta chains from the same sample are listed, as sequenced in a study of blood T cell repertoires in COVID-19. This table comes from immunoSEQ multiplex PCR, and its TCRdb copy is limited to in-frame clones, with some not included. The sample records about 100,000 clones, more than 90% being singletons. Sample: peripheral blood. The source of these receptors is a man aged 18-30 years with acute or convalescent COVID-19.

This chain connects TRBV10-1 to TRBJ1-1; unclear D gene. CDR1 WNHNN and CDR2 SYGVQD come from the germline V gene (reference sequence). This CDR3 spans 11 amino acids. Trimming cost V 6 bases and J 5 bases, with 7 bases left between them. The CDR3 coding sequence is TGCGCCAGCAGGGCGGGAACTGAAGCTTTCTTT. This encodes CASRAGTEAFF.

The genes are TRBV5-1 and TRBJ1-1; 7 bases map to TRBD1. Per germline, CDR1 SGHRS and CDR2 YFSETQ. J was trimmed by 3 bases and V by 0 bases; bases with no gene match: 2. CDR3 size: 14 residues. CDR3 residues: CASSLEGQDTEAFF. The CDR3 nucleotides read TGCGCCAGCAGCTTGGAAGGACAGGACACTGAAGCTTTCTTT.

The rearrangement links TRBV7-7 to TRBJ1-4, with D possibly being TRBD1 (5 bases). The length of the CDR3 is 14 residues. V lost 5 bases and J 6 bases, leaving 13 bases between the germline ends. Germline V gives CDR1 SSHAT, CDR2 FNYEAQ (reference sequence). The CDR3 bases are TGTGCCAGCAGCCGCGACCCGGGGGATGAAAAACTGTTTTTT. Its translation: CASSRDPGDEKLFF. The full variable domain, completed using reference TRBV7-7 and TRBJ1-4, is GAGVSQSPRYKVTKRGQDVTLRCDPISSHATLYWYQQALGQGPEFLTYFNYEAQPDKSGLPSDRFSAERPEGSISTLTIQRTEQRDSAMYRCASSRDPGDEKLFFGSGTQLSVL.

The gene calls are TRBV18 and TRBJ1-3, with 8 bases aligning to TRBD1. J was trimmed by 0 bases and V by 2 bases; bases with no gene match: 6. Germline values: CDR1 KGHSH, CDR2 LQKENI. This CDR3 is 17 amino acids long. The CDR3 loop is CASSPNTGGISGNTIYF. DNA of the CDR3: TGTGCCAGCTCACCAAATACAGGGGGAATCTCTGGAAACACCATATATTTT.

The chain couples TRBV5-1 to TRBJ2-7, with TRBD2 identical over 9 bases. V shed 3 bases, J shed 4 bases, and the junction held 8 bases outside the gene matches. The germline V gene has CDR1 SGHRS and CDR2 YFSETQ. This CDR3 has 15 residues. The CDR3 DNA sequence: TGCGCCAGCAGCTCCGGCGGCGGGGGGGGGTACGAGCAGTACTTC. It translates to CASSSGGGGGYEQYF.

The chain links TRBV6-1 to TRBJ2-5, with D perhaps matching TRBD1 (5 bases). CDR1 and CDR2 (germline): MNHNS, SASEGT. This CDR3 region has 13 residues. V was clipped by 2 bases and J by 3 bases, with 7 bases between them. CDR3 nucleotide sequence: TGTGCCAGCAGTGAACGACAGAAAGAGACCCAGTACTTC. Translation gives CASSERQKETQYF.

This chain joins TRBV5-1 and TRBJ1-3; D is possibly TRBD1 (6 bases). CDR1 and CDR2 (germline): SGHRS, YFSETQ. V gave up 4 bases and J gave up 0 bases, with 14 bases separating them. CDR3 length: 16 residues. CDR3 DNA: TGCGCCAGCAGCAGCACAGGGCTTAGCTCTGGAAACACCATATATTTT. Translating it yields CASSSTGLSSGNTIYF.

J is TRBJ2-3 and V is TRBV11-2, with 8 bases identical to TRBD2. The CDR3 spans 18 residues. With V trimmed by 0 bases and J by 1 base, 9 bases remained unmatched. Germline assignment: CDR1 SGHAT and CDR2 FQNNGV. This CDR3 is CASSLDLNGRVGTDTQYF. In DNA form, the CDR3 reads TGTGCCAGCAGCTTAGATCTAAACGGGAGGGTCGGCACAGATACGCAGTATTTT.

The chain combines TRBV10-2 with TRBJ1-2; maybe TRBD1 (5 bases). Per the germline V gene, CDR1 is WSHSY and CDR2 is SAAADI. This CDR3 contains 17 residues. Trimming stripped 6 bases from V and 4 bases from J, with 24 bases between. CDR3 DNA sequence: TGCGCCAGCAGACAAGGCGGACCGCCAACAGGCCTCTATGGCTACACCTTC. Translated, it gives CASRQGGPPTGLYGYTF.

The J gene is TRBJ1-2, the V gene TRBV4-1; 9 nucleotides agree with TRBD1. The CDR3 runs to 15 residues. V lost 4 bases, J lost 4 bases, and 7 bases stayed unmatched. CDR1 is MGHRA, CDR2 YSYEKL, per germline. The DNA for the CDR3 is TGCGCCAGCAGCCCACCCCCGGGACAGGGCTATGGCTACACCTTC. Protein sequence: CASSPPPGQGYGYTF.

The chain carries TRBV5-1 and TRBJ2-1; tentative D call: TRBD2 (6 bases). Between the trimmed V and J ends, which lost 3 bases and 8 bases, there was a span of 21 bases. This CDR3 spans 16 amino acids. Germline V gene sequence: CDR1 SGHRS, CDR2 YFSETQ. In DNA, the CDR3 is TGCGCCAGCAGCTCCCGGGTGGGGGGTATAGTCGATGAGCAGTTCTTC. It specifies CASSSRVGGIVDEQFF.

This clone appeared a single time. The chain combines TRBV7-9 with TRBJ1-1; D gene uncertain. CDR3 length equals 13 residues. In germline, CDR1 is SEHNR, CDR2 FQNEAQ (reference sequence). The V end was cut by 1 base, the J end by 3 bases, with 6 bases between. Here the CDR3 reads CASSLVPDTEAFF. CDR3 in DNA: TGTGCCAGCAGCTTAGTCCCTGACACTGAAGCTTTCTTT.

The chain carries TRBV25-1 and TRBJ2-1; 8 positions agree with TRBD2. Trimming removed 7 bases from V and 7 bases from J; junction bases left unmatched: 9. The CDR3 runs to 14 residues. Germline values: CDR1 MGHDK, CDR2 SYGVNS. CDR3 DNA: TGTGCCAGCACTAAAGCGGGAGTTATTAATGAGCAGTTCTTC. It codes for CASTKAGVINEQFF.

The rearrangement links TRBV12-3 or TRBV12-4 to TRBJ1-2, with unresolved D. The CDR3 extends over 12 amino acids. Trimming pared 6 bases from V and 2 bases from J, leaving 7 bases between. The CDR3 loop reads CASRQSNYGYTF. DNA of the CDR3: TGTGCCAGCAGACAGAGCAACTATGGCTACACCTTC.

V and J are TRBV29-1 and TRBJ1-6, with 7 bases identical to TRBD1. Germline V CDR1 and CDR2: SQVTM, ANQGSEA. The CDR3 contains 14 residues. V was clipped by 5 bases and J by 0 bases; unmatched bases: 1. The CDR3 DNA sequence: TGCAGCGTTAGGGACAGCTCCTATAATTCACCCCTCCACTTT. Translated: CSVRDSSYNSPLHF.

The chain combines TRBV3-1 (or the pseudogene TRBV3-2) with TRBJ1-5; D not resolved. The CDR3 covers 13 residues. CDR1 is LGHDT and CDR2 is YNNKEL in the germline V gene (reference sequence). V shed 1 base and J shed 7 bases, with 8 bases lying between them. The CDR3 sequence: CASSQVGRQPQHF. Written as DNA, the CDR3 is TGTGCCAGCAGCCAAGTCGGTCGACAGCCCCAGCATTTT.

This CDR3 is CASSPMGGGSTDTQYF. CDR3 DNA: TGTGCCAGCTCACCAATGGGAGGGGGTAGCACAGATACGCAGTATTTT. The chain employs TRBV18 and TRBJ2-3; a weak D match, TRBD2 (7 bases). CDR1 and CDR2 from the germline V gene are KGHSH and LQKENI. CDR3 size: 16 residues. Trimming left V 2 bases short and J 0 bases short, with 12 bases between.

The chain has TRBV11-2 and TRBJ1-5, with TRBD1 matching over 7 bases. CDR3 size: 16 residues. Germline trimming cut 1 base from V and 0 bases from J; bases unmatched to any gene: 3. Germline CDR1 is SGHAT and CDR2 is FQNNGV. The DNA for the CDR3 is TGTGCCAGCAGCTTAGCCGGGACAGATAGCAATCAGCCCCAGCATTTT. As protein: CASSLAGTDSNQPQHF.

V is TRBV5-1 and J is TRBJ1-2; D remains unclear. Trimming left V 2 bases short and J 2 bases short, with 10 bases between. The CDR3 totals 14 residues. In germline, CDR1 is SGHRS, CDR2 YFSETQ. CDR3 amino acids: CASSFGGLNYGYTF. CDR3 DNA: TGCGCCAGCAGCTTCGGAGGACTGAACTATGGCTACACCTTC.

The CDR3 sequence: CAWKEGGNEQFF. The CDR3, as DNA: TGTGCCTGGAAGGAGGGCGGCAATGAGCAGTTCTTC. V gene TRBV30 combines with J gene TRBJ2-1; tentative D call: TRBD2 (6 bases). Germline CDR1 is GTSNPN and CDR2 is SVGIG (reference sequence). The CDR3 runs to 12 residues. Trimming took off 4 bases at V and 6 bases at J, with 10 bases between the two ends.

The chain employs TRBV7-8 and TRBJ1-5, with D possibly TRBD1 on 6 matching bases. The CDR3 loop spans 20 amino acids. Trimming removed 5 bases from V and 0 bases from J, with 26 bases in between. Germline values: CDR1 SGHVS, CDR2 FQNEAQ. CDR3 residues: CASSLRLGPTGTYSNQPQHF. CDR3 nucleotide sequence: TGTGCCAGCAGCCTCAGGTTGGGACCGACAGGCACGTATAGCAATCAGCCCCAGCATTTT.

CDR3 DNA sequence: TGTGCCAGCAGCGATGGTACGGGACAGGGGCGGGATGGCTACACCTTC. Translated, it gives CASSDGTGQGRDGYTF. The V call is TRBV9, the J call TRBJ1-2; 10 positions agree with TRBD1. Per the germline V gene, CDR1 is SGDLS and CDR2 is YYNGEE. The ends lost 3 bases at V and 6 bases at J; junction bases unmatched: 11. The length of the CDR3 is 16 residues.

V is TRBV27 and J is TRBJ2-7; TRBD2 matches at 8 bases. Trimming took 7 bases from V and 6 from J; bases not matched to a gene: 5. This CDR3 spans 12 amino acids. CDR1 MNHEY and CDR2 SMNVEV come from the germline V gene (reference sequence). For the CDR3, the DNA is TGTGCCAGCAAGGGACTAGAGATCGAGCAGTACTTC. It specifies CASKGLEIEQYF.

The CDR3 loop reads CASSLGTREQGYEQYF. The CDR3 coding sequence is TGCGCCAGCAGCTTGGGAACGAGGGAACAGGGATACGAGCAGTACTTC. V and J are TRBV5-1 and TRBJ2-7, with TRBD1 as a possible D gene (6 bases). V dropped 0 bases and J dropped 4 bases, with 17 bases sitting between them. CDR3 length: 16 residues. Germline values: CDR1 SGHRS, CDR2 YFSETQ. Variable domain in full (rest from reference TRBV5-1 and TRBJ2-7): KAGVTQTPRYLIKTRGQQVTLSCSPISGHRSVSWYQQTPGQGLQFLFEYFSETQRNKGNFPGRFSGRQFSNSRSEMNVSTLELGDSALYLCASSLGTREQGYEQYFGPGTRLTVT.

A few counts support this clone. The genes are TRBV5-6 and TRBJ2-7; D is perhaps TRBD2 (5 bases). The V gene lost 2 bases and the J gene lost 0 bases, with 15 bases spanning the gap. This CDR3 comprises 16 residues. CDR1 and CDR2 from the germline V gene are SGHDT and YYEEEE. CDR3 bases: TGTGCCAGCAGCTTTAGTAGTCTAGGGAGCTCCTACGAGCAGTACTTC. This codes for CASSFSSLGSSYEQYF.